What follows describes a single T cell receptor beta chain. Its cognate antigen is unknown. This sample was included in a study of cytomegalovirus exposure and HLA in healthy donors. Background on the study: There were about 85 million unique TCRs (from HLA-typed donors) in an early data release.

Amplification used 60 Vbeta primers and 13 Jbeta primers. Repertoires were generated with immunoSEQ multiplex PCR, while TCRdb's copy carries only in-frame clones and drops some. Of 95,000 to 150,000 clones in the sample, 75% to 90% were seen once. Study observations and caveats: Only CMV serostatus was available as immune exposure information. Among donors in an Asian-associated ancestry cluster, a later analysis reportedly found fewer N-insertions than the roughly 700-donor mean.

Germline CDR1 and CDR2: LNHDA and SQIVND (reference sequence). Trimming shortened V by 4 bases and J by 1 base, and 8 bases separated the two germline ends. The CDR3 sequence is 13 residues long. What was sequenced was PBMCs. The receptor was isolated from a man aged 30-40 years in good health and CMV-seropositive. The chain couples TRBV19 to TRBJ2-7; tentative D call: TRBD1 (6 bases). The CDR3 DNA reads TGTGCCAGTAGTAGACAGGTTTCCTACGAGCAGTACTTC. Its protein product is CASSRQVSYEQYF.